These T cell receptor beta chains were read from a single sample in a study of blood T cells in healthy people across ages. Each CDR3 protein is one row after TCRdb ran MiXCR on the 5' RACE reads. The sample shows some 1.5 million distinct CDR3 sequences, about 30% of them seen only once. The sample consisted of blood. The receptors originated from a woman in her 30s in good health. Both conserved end residues are part of each CDR3. The order of the fields is V gene, J gene, clone size, D gene, CDR3 protein, CDR3 DNA. A D gene is named only where the DNA matches it firmly. Some rows have no size entry. The others give once, few or many, or a class for an expanded clone.

TRBV7-2	TRBJ2-3	.	.	CASTLGEATDTQYF	TGTGCCAGCACTTTGGGCGAGGCCACAGATACGCAGTATTTT
TRBV6-2/TRBV6-3	TRBJ2-1	few	.	CASSSPGHHGSEQFF	TGTGCCAGCAGCTCCCCGGGACATCATGGGTCGGAGCAGTTCTTC
TRBV20-1	TRBJ2-3	few	TRBD2	CSAAGLADATQYF	TGCAGTGCTGCTGGACTAGCGGACGCGACGCAGTATTTT
TRBV20-1	TRBJ2-5	few	TRBD2	CSARDGLSGGRQETQYF	TGCAGTGCTAGAGACGGACTATCGGGGGGGCGACAAGAGACCCAGTACTTC
TRBV7-9	TRBJ1-2	.	.	CASSLEVRYYGYTF	TGTGCCAGCAGCTTAGAGGTCAGATACTATGGCTACACCTTC
TRBV10-3	TRBJ1-3	.	.	CAISEAVSGNTIYF	TGTGCCATCAGTGAAGCGGTCTCTGGAAACACCATATATTTT
TRBV6-6	TRBJ1-1	.	.	CASSYSRGGGTEAFF	TGTGCCAGCAGTTACTCAAGGGGCGGTGGCACTGAAGCTTTCTTT
TRBV12-3/TRBV12-4	TRBJ2-3	many	TRBD2	CASRALAGTDTQYF	TGTGCCAGCAGAGCTCTAGCGGGAACAGATACGCAGTATTTT
TRBV29-1	TRBJ1-2	few	.	CSVVGGDYGYTF	TGCAGCGTTGTTGGAGGGGACTATGGCTACACCTTC
TRBV3-1	TRBJ2-1	.	.	CASSQLIGGEQFF	TGTGCCAGCAGCCAACTTATAGGTGGTGAGCAGTTCTTC
TRBV12-5	TRBJ2-2	.	TRBD2	CASGWARREPANTGELFF	TGTGCTAGTGGTTGGGCCCGGCGGGAGCCAGCGAACACCGGGGAGCTGTTTTTT
TRBV25-1	TRBJ1-5	.	.	CAGSEGGANQPQHF	TGTGCCGGCAGTGAAGGGGGTGCTAATCAGCCCCAGCATTTT
TRBV11-2	TRBJ2-5	.	TRBD2	CASEGGRETQYF	TGTGCCAGCGAGGGCGGGAGAGAGACCCAGTACTTC
TRBV24-1	TRBJ2-5	.	.	CATGGGSADTQYF	TGTGCCACAGGTGGGGGATCGGCAGATACGCAGTACTTC
TRBV20-1	TRBJ2-1	many	.	CSGRSHNEQFF	TGCAGTGGGAGGTCCCACAATGAGCAGTTCTTC
TRBV6-1	TRBJ2-7	many	.	CASSELPYEQYF	TGTGCCAGCAGTGAATTGCCCTACGAGCAGTACTTC
TRBV18	TRBJ2-7	.	.	CASSPPVGSLSYEQYF	TGTGCCAGCTCACCACCGGTTGGGTCCCTCTCTTACGAGCAGTACTTC
TRBV3-1	TRBJ1-1	few	.	CASSQTGPPLPAFF	TGTGCCAGCAGCCAAACGGGTCCTCCCTTGCCAGCTTTCTTT
TRBV12-3/TRBV12-4	TRBJ2-5	few	.	CASSKPGLPWEQYF	TGTGCCAGCAGTAAACCGGGACTCCCTTGGGAGCAGTACTTC
TRBV10-3	TRBJ1-2	few	.	CAISESTGRGYTF	TGTGCCATCAGTGAGTCCACCGGCAGAGGCTACACCTTC
TRBV20-1	TRBJ2-7	.	TRBD2	CNAPSGGRSYEQYF	TGCAATGCCCCTAGCGGGGGGCGGTCCTACGAGCAGTACTTC
TRBV12-3/TRBV12-4	TRBJ2-1	many	.	CASSLPGVLYNEQFF	TGTGCCAGCAGTCTTCCGGGAGTACTTTACAATGAGCAGTTCTTC
TRBV19	TRBJ2-7	few	.	CASSRGGGLTSYEQYF	TGTGCCAGTAGTCGCGGTGGGGGGCTTACGAGCTACGAGCAGTACTTC
TRBV28	TRBJ2-5	few	.	CASSPWTDRETQYF	TGTGCCAGCAGTCCCTGGACCGACAGGGAGACCCAGTACTTC
TRBV10-3	TRBJ2-7	.	.	CAISESGLGDEQYF	TGTGCCATCAGTGAGTCAGGACTGGGGGACGAGCAGTACTTC
TRBV12-3/TRBV12-4	TRBJ1-5	.	TRBD1	CASSPSRGQAYQPQHF	TGTGCCAGCAGCCCCTCCAGAGGACAGGCCTATCAGCCCCAGCATTTT
TRBV7-9	TRBJ2-5	.	TRBD1	CASSSWDRFLQYF	TGTGCCAGCAGCTCCTGGGACAGGTTCCTACAGTACTTC
TRBV7-9	TRBJ1-5	few	.	CASSLPGDGNQPQHF	TGTGCCAGCAGCTTACCAGGGGACGGCAATCAGCCCCAGCATTTT
TRBV20-1	TRBJ1-1	few	.	CGARDRSEAFF	TGCGGTGCTAGAGATCGCTCGGAAGCTTTCTTT
TRBV2	TRBJ2-7	few	.	CASSEGGSSSGEQYF	TGTGCCAGCAGTGAAGGCGGCAGCTCCTCGGGCGAGCAGTACTTC
TRBV7-9	TRBJ2-1	few	.	CASSFPGVGNEQFF	TGTGCCAGCAGCTTTCCGGGAGTGGGGAATGAGCAGTTCTTC
TRBV20-1	TRBJ1-1	few	TRBD1	CSAPTGMNTEAFF	TGCAGTGCCCCGACAGGGATGAACACTGAAGCTTTCTTT
TRBV20-1	TRBJ2-5	few	.	CSARDWGRETQYF	TGCAGTGCTAGAGATTGGGGGAGGGAGACCCAGTACTTC
TRBV4-3	TRBJ2-6	many	.	CASSQEYSGIGGANVLTF	TGCGCCAGCAGCCAAGAATACTCCGGGATCGGTGGGGCCAACGTCCTGACTTTC
TRBV20-1	TRBJ2-7	.	.	CSAGQNYEQYF	TGCAGTGCTGGTCAGAACTACGAGCAGTACTTC
TRBV3-1	TRBJ2-6	.	TRBD2	CASGTSGDSGANVLTF	TGTGCCAGCGGAACTAGCGGGGACTCTGGGGCCAACGTCCTGACTTTC
TRBV20-1	TRBJ1-4	few	.	CSASLPEGLREKLFF	TGCAGTGCTAGCCTCCCGGAGGGACTGCGGGAAAAACTGTTTTTT
TRBV5-1	TRBJ1-1	few	TRBD1	CASSSGQAMNTEAFF	TGCGCCAGCAGCTCGGGACAGGCCATGAACACTGAAGCTTTCTTT
TRBV7-9	TRBJ2-4	.	.	CASSFRQGDSKNIRYF	TGTGCCAGCAGCTTTCGGCAGGGGGACTCCAAAAACATTCGGTACTTC
TRBV28	TRBJ1-2	.	.	CASRGADSDGRGYYGYTF	TGTGCCAGCAGGGGCGCTGACAGTGATGGAAGGGGTTACTATGGCTACACCTTC
TRBV9	TRBJ2-1	few	.	CASSVVGGAEGEQFF	TGTGCCAGCAGCGTAGTAGGGGGGGCCGAGGGTGAGCAGTTCTTC
TRBV9	TRBJ2-3	.	TRBD2	CASSSRRAGGRVTQYF	TGTGCCAGCAGCTCCCGACGAGCGGGGGGAAGGGTTACGCAGTATTTT
TRBV27	TRBJ2-4	.	.	CASSLSVEQCF	TGTGCCAGCAGTTTATCTGTCGAGCAGTGCTTC